This T cell receptor (beta chain) originates from a study of blood T cell repertoires in COVID-19 (TCRdb year 2020). Study-wide context: The collaborator samples originated in the United States, Italy and Spain and spanned the acute and convalescent phases of COVID-19. Sample metadata almost always included a de-identified subject ID, COVID-19 status, age in years and sex. Deeply sampled blood TCRbeta repertoires from subjects exposed to, actively infected with, or recovered from COVID-19 were included in the dataset. The prospective study material was composed of cDNA or gDNA derived from T cells, B-cell-depleted T cells, or PBMCs. The samples were drawn from the first 160 participants of the ongoing ImmuneRACE study and from over 950 subjects provided by 6 global collaborators. Where available, HLA class I and class II types were taken from metadata supplied by the sample provider and were not determined by assay-based typing. A freely available public database, intended as a resource for researchers studying the immune response to SARS-CoV-2, is where the repertoires were released.

Taken from cysteine to phenylalanine, the CDR3 has 19 residues. Only the CDR3 portion is preserved as DNA: 57 bases, with reading frame beginning at the first base. To note about this clone: The antigen it recognizes is unknown. Nothing much larger sits one base from this clone, and base qualities are not available.

Collaborating institutions collected whole blood in K2EDTA tubes following their own protocols. For TCRbeta analysis, collaborators shipped samples in one of three forms: frozen whole blood, isolated PBMCs, or DNA extracted from either of those sample types. The immunoSEQ Assay, a bias-controlled multiplex PCR, was used to amplify TCRbeta CDR3 regions from genomic DNA. The paper's processing steps were these. The number of nucleated cells in each sample was estimated from the amplification of reference gene primers within the assay. Sequence reads were collapsed and filtered to measure the absolute abundance of every unique TCRbeta CDR3 rearrangement. For each sample, productive Simpson clonality was calculated by taking the square root of Simpson's diversity index across productive rearrangements. Not all clones reach the TCRdb copy of this immuneACCESS table, which keeps in-frame sequences only. Checked studies attribute under half of the gap to unresolved V genes and leave the rest unexplained. The V and J calls and clone size are taken from that table; D and trimming were inferred from the DNA. Within this sample are about 310,000 clones, with 87% of them counted one time only. The top ten constitute around 2.1% of the sample.

Overall results and qualifications from the work: How much clinical and demographic metadata was included differed by source and by participant, and the metadata was provided uncurated.

The sample taken for sequencing was peripheral blood. The receptor was derived from a man aged 18 to 35 with active or convalescent COVID-19. Recombination linked TRBV21-1 to TRBJ1-5; the DNA was not compared with TRBD1, the D call given in the table. TRBV21-1 is a pseudogene segment. CDR3 region: CASSIRFLSQGSGNQPQHF. In nucleotide form, the sequence is TGTGCCAGCAGCATCCGTTTCCTCTCACAGGGCTCAGGAAATCAGCCCCAGCATTTT.